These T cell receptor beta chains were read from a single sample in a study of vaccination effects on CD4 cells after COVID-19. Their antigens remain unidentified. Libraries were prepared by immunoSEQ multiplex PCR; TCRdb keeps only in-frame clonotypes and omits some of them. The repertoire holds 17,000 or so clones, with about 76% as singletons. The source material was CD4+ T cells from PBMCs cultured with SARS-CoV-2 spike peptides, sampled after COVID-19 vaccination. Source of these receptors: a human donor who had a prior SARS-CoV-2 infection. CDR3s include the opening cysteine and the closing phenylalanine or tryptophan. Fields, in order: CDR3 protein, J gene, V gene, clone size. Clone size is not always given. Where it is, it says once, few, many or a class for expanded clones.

cdr3_aa: CASRGTSAITDTQYF
j_call: TRBJ2-3
v_call: TRBV2
clone_size: once

cdr3_aa: CASSWAGGHTEAFF
j_call: TRBJ1-1
v_call: TRBV5-1
clone_size: -

cdr3_aa: CASSLSPLGRNYEQYF
j_call: TRBJ2-7
v_call: TRBV4-1
clone_size: -

cdr3_aa: CASSLGRGGDEKLFF
j_call: TRBJ1-4
v_call: TRBV5-1
clone_size: -

cdr3_aa: CASSLEGSITDTQYF
j_call: TRBJ2-3
v_call: TRBV5-6
clone_size: once

cdr3_aa: CSARSMGVQFF
j_call: TRBJ2-1
v_call: TRBV20-1
clone_size: -

cdr3_aa: CASSPRGQGATHTGELFF
j_call: TRBJ2-2
v_call: TRBV18
clone_size: -

cdr3_aa: CASSLVTTGNTEAFF
j_call: TRBJ1-1
v_call: TRBV5-1
clone_size: -

cdr3_aa: CASSAGQGETQYF
j_call: TRBJ2-5
v_call: TRBV12-3/TRBV12-4
clone_size: -

cdr3_aa: CAKSQGSGYGYTF
j_call: TRBJ1-2
v_call: TRBV10-3
clone_size: -

cdr3_aa: CASSYYGEAFF
j_call: TRBJ1-1
v_call: TRBV6-5
clone_size: -

cdr3_aa: CASSATGGGTGELFF
j_call: TRBJ2-2
v_call: TRBV5-4
clone_size: -

cdr3_aa: CASTYPRPGNTIYF
j_call: TRBJ1-3
v_call: TRBV2
clone_size: -

cdr3_aa: CASSSYSNQPQHF
j_call: TRBJ1-5
v_call: TRBV6-2/TRBV6-3
clone_size: -

cdr3_aa: CASSSGTAGANVLTF
j_call: TRBJ2-6
v_call: TRBV5-1
clone_size: -

cdr3_aa: CASSKRGGTGELFF
j_call: TRBJ2-2
v_call: TRBV7-2
clone_size: -

cdr3_aa: CASSVAPDRGDLINTEAFF
j_call: TRBJ1-1
v_call: TRBV9
clone_size: -

cdr3_aa: CASSQQGRADTEAFF
j_call: TRBJ1-1
v_call: TRBV7-2
clone_size: -

cdr3_aa: CASSPSPDRASEAFF
j_call: TRBJ1-1
v_call: TRBV14
clone_size: -

cdr3_aa: CASSLSGDWADTQYF
j_call: TRBJ2-3
v_call: TRBV7-2
clone_size: -

cdr3_aa: CASSSGTSGSVWETQYF
j_call: TRBJ2-5
v_call: TRBV7-9
clone_size: -

cdr3_aa: CASSSSGGHYEQYF
j_call: TRBJ2-7
v_call: TRBV7-2
clone_size: -

cdr3_aa: CASSGETGHNNSPLHF
j_call: TRBJ1-6
v_call: TRBV2
clone_size: -

cdr3_aa: CATSRGRRTETQYF
j_call: TRBJ2-5
v_call: TRBV15
clone_size: -

cdr3_aa: CASSQVHGGMTGELFF
j_call: TRBJ2-2
v_call: TRBV4-2
clone_size: once